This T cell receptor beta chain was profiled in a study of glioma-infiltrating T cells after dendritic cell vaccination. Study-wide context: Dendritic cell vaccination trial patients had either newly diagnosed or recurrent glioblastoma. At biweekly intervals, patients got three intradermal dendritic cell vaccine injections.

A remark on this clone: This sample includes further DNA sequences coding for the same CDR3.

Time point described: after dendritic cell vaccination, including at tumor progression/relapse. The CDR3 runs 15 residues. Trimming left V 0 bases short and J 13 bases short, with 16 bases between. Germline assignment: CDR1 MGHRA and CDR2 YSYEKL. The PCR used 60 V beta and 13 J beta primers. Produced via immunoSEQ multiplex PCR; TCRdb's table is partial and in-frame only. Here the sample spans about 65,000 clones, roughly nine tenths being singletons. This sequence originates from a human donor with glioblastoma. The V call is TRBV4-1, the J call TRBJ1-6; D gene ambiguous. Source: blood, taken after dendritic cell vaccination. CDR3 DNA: TGCGCCAGCAGCCAAGATAGCGAGGTTAGATCCCCCCTCCACTTT. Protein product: CASSQDSEVRSPLHF.